The clone carrying this T cell receptor (beta chain) was observed many times. CDR1 and CDR2 (germline): SEHNR, FQNEAQ (reference sequence). Trimming took 5 bases from V and 5 from J, leaving 15 bases between them. The CDR3 is made up of 14 amino acids. This record belongs to a study of neurological immune-mediated disorders. From the 5' RACE reads, TCRdb called clonotypes with MiXCR, one entry per CDR3 protein. The sample shows around 83,000 distinct CDR3 sequences, roughly 15% of them seen only once. This TCR was sampled from a woman aged 45-60 years in good health. Sequencing was performed on PBMCs. V usage is TRBV7-9 and J usage is TRBJ1-2; tentative D call: TRBD1 (5 bases). Here the CDR3 reads CASSPADSRYGYTF. In DNA, the CDR3 is TGTGCCAGCAGCCCTGCCGACAGTCGGTATGGCTACACCTTC.